This paragraph covers one TCR beta chain sequence. Its antigen is unknown. The germline V gene encodes CDR1 SGDLS and CDR2 YYNGEE. CDR3 size: 16 residues. Losses at the gene ends were 4 bases for V and 3 bases for J; bases not matched to a gene: 6. Libraries were prepared by immunoSEQ multiplex PCR; TCRdb keeps only in-frame clonotypes and omits some of them. The sample contains some 28,000 clones, 45% to 60% of which appear only once. Libraries of TCR beta were made from approximately 2 micrograms of genomic DNA that came from cryopreserved PBMCs. This record comes from a study of cytotoxic CD8 clonotypes in ibrutinib-treated CLL. Overall study: Across samples, productive templates numbered about 280,000 and productive rearrangements reached about 98,000 on average. Broader study findings: Timing of sampling differed between sustained-remission and progressing patients.

The starting material was PBMCs, obtained before ibrutinib treatment. This rearrangement joins TRBV9 to TRBJ1-3; 11 bases map to TRBD1. The clonotype was recovered from a human donor with chronic lymphocytic leukemia. CDR3 protein: CASSLGQGAFGNTIYF. DNA of the CDR3: TGTGCCAGCAGCTTAGGACAGGGGGCTTTTGGAAACACCATATATTTT.